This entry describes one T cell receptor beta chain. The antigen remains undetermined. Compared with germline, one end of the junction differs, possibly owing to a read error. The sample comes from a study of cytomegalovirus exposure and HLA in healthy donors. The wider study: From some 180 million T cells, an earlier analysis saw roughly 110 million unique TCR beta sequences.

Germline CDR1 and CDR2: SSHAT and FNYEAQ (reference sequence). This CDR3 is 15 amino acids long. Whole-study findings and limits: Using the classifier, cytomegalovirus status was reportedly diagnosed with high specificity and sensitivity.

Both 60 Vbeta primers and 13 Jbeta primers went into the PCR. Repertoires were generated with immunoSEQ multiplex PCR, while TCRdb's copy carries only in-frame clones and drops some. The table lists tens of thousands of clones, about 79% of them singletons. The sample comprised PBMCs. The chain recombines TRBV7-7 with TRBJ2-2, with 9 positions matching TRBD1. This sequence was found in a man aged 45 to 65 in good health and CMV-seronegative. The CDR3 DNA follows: TGTGCTAGCAGCCCTAGGACAGGGGTAACCGGGGAGCTGTTTTTT. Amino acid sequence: CASSPRTGVTGELFF.